This entry lists 5 T cell receptor beta chains sequenced from one sample in a study of blood T cell repertoires in COVID-19. The method was immunoSEQ multiplex PCR; TCRdb's version includes in-frame clones alone and lacks a portion of them. Of a few hundred thousand clones detected, 84% appear once; the ten largest clones hold approximately 1.3%. The specimen sequenced was peripheral blood. These receptors all come from a middle-aged woman who had recovered from COVID-19.

The chain has TRBV6-4 and TRBJ1-3, with D possibly being TRBD1 (5 bases). CDR1 MRHNA and CDR2 SNTAGT come from the germline V gene. V was shortened by 4 bases and J by 0 bases, with 16 bases between the two germline ends. The CDR3 extends over 17 amino acids. This CDR3 is CASSVRQPIVSGNTIYF. DNA of the CDR3: TGTGCCAGCAGTGTACGACAGCCAATCGTCTCTGGAAACACCATATATTTT.

The genes are TRBV30 and TRBJ1-2; 8 bases match TRBD1. V was clipped by 3 bases and J by 6 bases; unmatched bases: 12. This CDR3 has 15 amino acids. Germline assignment: CDR1 GTSNPN and CDR2 SVGIG (reference sequence). DNA of the CDR3: TGTGCCTGGAGAGACTTCCCCCAGGGGGCGCATGGCTACACCTTC. It is translated as CAWRDFPQGAHGYTF.

This chain joins TRBV12-3 or TRBV12-4 and TRBJ1-2; 8 bases align to TRBD1. Trimming took 7 bases from V and 4 from J; bases not matched to a gene: 2. The CDR3 extends over 12 amino acids. CDR3 region: CASTQGAYGYTF. The CDR3 DNA reads TGTGCCAGCACGCAGGGGGCCTATGGCTACACCTTC.

The rearrangement uses TRBV3-1 (or the pseudogene TRBV3-2) and TRBJ1-5, with 9 bases aligning to TRBD1. Germline-derived CDR1 and CDR2 are LGHDT and YNNKEL (reference sequence). V lost 4 bases and J lost 7; bases outside the gene matches: 5. The CDR3 sequence is 14 residues long. CDR3 bases: TGTGCCAGCAGCCTTACAGGGGGCGGACAGCCCCAGCATTTT. It encodes CASSLTGGGQPQHF.

The rearrangement joins TRBV30 to TRBJ1-3; the D is unclear. The CDR3 runs 12 residues. Per the germline V gene, CDR1 is GTSNPN and CDR2 is SVGIG (reference sequence). The ends were cut back, 3 bases at V and 4 bases at J, with 7 bases in the middle. CDR3 amino acids: CAWRAGGNTIYF. Here the CDR3 DNA reads TGTGCCTGGAGGGCGGGGGGAAACACCATATATTTT.